This TCR beta chain comes out of a study of lymphopenia after photon versus proton radiotherapy. Germline values: CDR1 SGHTA, CDR2 FQGNSA. The length of the CDR3 is 15 residues. The ends lost 5 bases at V and 10 bases at J; junction bases unmatched: 12. Study-wide findings and caveats: In patients who died, overall survival fell as post-nadir TCR diversity dropped more. After lymphocyte nadir, photon-treated repertoires showed oligoclonal expansion, especially CD8+ Temra.

Concerning this clone: Its antigen is currently unknown.

Assay used: immunoSEQ multiplex PCR; TCRdb lists only in-frame clones, some missing. The repertoire consists of around 25,000 clones, with more than 80% occurring once and the leading ten covering roughly a quarter. This specimen consisted of peripheral blood, obtained from a patient treated with photon-based radiotherapy. The chain recombines TRBV7-2 with TRBJ2-1; 9 bases fit TRBD2. The receptor was derived from a man aged 40-49 years with gastric cancer. Here the CDR3 reads CASSPSGGTQLEQFF. The CDR3 DNA follows: TGTGCCAGCAGCCCCAGCGGGGGGACACAACTGGAGCAGTTCTTC. The full variable domain, its missing parts supplied by reference TRBV7-2 and TRBJ2-1, is GAGVSQSPSNKVTEKGKDVELRCDPISGHTALYWYRQSLGQGLEFLIYFQGNSAPDKSGLPSDRFSAERTGGSVSTLTIQRTQQEDSAVYLCASSPSGGTQLEQFFGPGTRLTVL.